The 11 T cell receptor beta chains in this list originate from one sample, sequenced in a study of blood T cell repertoires in COVID-19. Method: immunoSEQ multiplex PCR; TCRdb's copy keeps in-frame clones and lacks some. The sample consists of more than 100,000 clones, about 90% of them appearing once. The specimen sequenced was peripheral blood. These receptors all come from a man in his fifties or sixties in a cohort sampled during active COVID-19.

The rearrangement uses TRBV5-5 and TRBJ2-1; TRBD2 matches at 8 bases. J was trimmed by 5 bases and V by 5 bases; bases with no gene match: 9. The CDR3 sequence is 15 residues long. The germline gives CDR1 SGHKS, CDR2 YYEKEE (reference sequence). The CDR3 region is CASSPWQAGDNEQFF. CDR3 nucleotides: TGTGCCAGCAGTCCTTGGCAAGCGGGAGACAATGAGCAGTTCTTC.

This clone was seen only once. The rearrangement uses TRBV24-1 and TRBJ2-5; 8 bases are shared with TRBD2. The trim removed 4 bases at V and 5 bases at J, leaving 8 bases unmatched. The CDR3 spans 15 residues. CDR1 is KGHDR, CDR2 SFDVKD, per germline. The CDR3 DNA reads TGTGCCACCAGTGACCCCGGGGGGGCGGGCGAGACCCAGTACTTC. Its translation: CATSDPGGAGETQYF.

The rearrangement uses TRBV7-9 and TRBJ2-5, with TRBD2 identical over 7 bases. Germline CDR1 SEHNR, CDR2 FQNEAQ (reference sequence). The CDR3 spans 15 residues. V lost 5 bases to trimming and J lost 1 base; unmatched junction nucleotides: 7. The CDR3 sequence is CASSPEGGGQETQYF. In nucleotides, the CDR3 is TGTGCCAGCAGCCCGGAGGGCGGGGGCCAAGAGACCCAGTACTTC.

This chain uses TRBV9 with TRBJ2-5; 8 positions agree with TRBD2. Germline values: CDR1 SGDLS, CDR2 YYNGEE. The CDR3 has 15 amino acids. V dropped 0 bases and J dropped 5; count of bases not matched to a gene: 6. The CDR3 here is CASSVGAGAGETQYF. DNA for the CDR3: TGTGCCAGCAGCGTAGGAGCGGGGGCAGGGGAGACCCAGTACTTC. Variable domain in full (rest from reference TRBV9 and TRBJ2-5): DSGVTQTPKHLITATGQRVTLRCSPRSGDLSVYWYQQSLDQGLQFLIQYYNGEERAKGNILERFSAQQFPDLHSELNLSSLELGDSALYFCASSVGAGAGETQYFGPGTRLLVL.

The genes are TRBV6-5 and TRBJ2-7, with D possibly matching TRBD1 (5 bases). Germline CDR1 and CDR2: MNHEY and SVGAGI. The V end lost 7 bases, the J end lost 0 bases, and 16 bases lay between the germline ends. There are 15 residues in the CDR3. CDR3 protein: CASTHTRQSSYEQYF. The CDR3 DNA sequence: TGTGCCAGCACCCATACCCGACAGTCCTCCTACGAGCAGTACTTC.

This chain links TRBV28 with TRBJ1-3; D is possibly TRBD1 (5 bases). This CDR3 contains 16 residues. Germline V gene lookup returns CDR1 MDHEN and CDR2 SYDVKM. The V end lost 5 bases, the J end lost 0 bases, and 14 bases lay between the germline ends. The CDR3 DNA reads as TGTGCCAGCAGTCCGGGGGGTTTGACCTCTGGAAACACCATATATTTT. It codes for CASSPGGLTSGNTIYF.

The chain joins TRBV7-2 to TRBJ2-5; perhaps TRBD2 as D (7 bases). CDR1 and CDR2 from the germline V gene are SGHTA and FQGNSA. The V end lost 5 bases, the J end lost 2 bases, and 18 bases lay between the germline ends. The CDR3 has 16 amino acids. CDR3 in amino acids: CASSANGGGRQETQYF. CDR3 nucleotide sequence: TGTGCCAGCAGCGCAAATGGGGGGGGCAGGCAAGAGACCCAGTACTTC.

This chain connects TRBV14 to TRBJ2-1, with TRBD2 identical over 7 bases. The J segment lost 5 bases and the V segment lost 8 bases, leaving 15 bases of the junction unmatched. The CDR3 covers 16 residues. The germline V gene has CDR1 SGHDN and CDR2 FVKESK. The chain's CDR3 is CASGSGIRSGNNEQFF. For the CDR3, the DNA is TGTGCCAGCGGGTCGGGAATAAGGAGCGGGAACAATGAGCAGTTCTTC.

The chain is built from TRBV6-2 or TRBV6-3 and TRBJ1-1, with 8 positions matching TRBD1. Germline V CDR1 and CDR2: MNHEY, SVGEGT. J was trimmed by 1 base and V by 6 bases; bases with no gene match: 10. The CDR3 has 16 amino acids. DNA of the CDR3: TGTGCCAGCAGCCCTATCCCCGGGACAGGGAACACTGAAGCTTTCTTT. Translated, it gives CASSPIPGTGNTEAFF.

This clone was recorded once. The CDR3 DNA reads TGCGCCAGCAACACGGGACAGGCGAACACTGAAGCTTTCTTT. It is translated as CASNTGQANTEAFF. The rearrangement uses TRBV5-1 and TRBJ1-1; 8 nucleotides match TRBD1. V was clipped by 6 bases and J by 1 base; unmatched bases: 5. CDR3 length equals 14 residues. Looked up from germline, CDR1 is SGHRS and CDR2 is YFSETQ.

This chain's CDR3 is CASSPLGRGQETQYF. The DNA for the CDR3 is TGTGCCAGCTCACCACTTGGGAGGGGACAAGAGACCCAGTACTTC. J is TRBJ2-5 and V is TRBV18; TRBD2 matches at 7 bases. This CDR3 has 15 residues. V lost 1 base and J lost 2; bases outside the gene matches: 4. Looked up from germline, CDR1 is KGHSH and CDR2 is LQKENI.